Shown below are 2 T cell receptor beta chains from a single sample sequenced in a study of regulatory T cells. General observations from the study: Regulatory T cells from CD3G-deficient patients were less diverse than autologous conventional CD4+ cells and control regulatory cells.

Amplification used 52 TRBV primers and 13 TRBJ primers. Profiled with immunoSEQ multiplex PCR; TCRdb holds only in-frame clones, not every one. Of about 3,900 clones listed, approximately 92% were seen once; the top ten hold approximately 2.4%. These TCRs' antigens remain unknown. The specimen was CD4+ Tregs sorted from blood. The receptor source for this set is a child aged 2 to 10 with CD3G deficiency.

The rearrangement links TRBV10-3 to TRBJ2-1; D is ambiguous. Germline CDR1 is ENHRY and CDR2 is SYGVKD. V was clipped by 2 bases and J by 6 bases, with 8 bases between them. This CDR3 spans 13 amino acids. The CDR3 spells CAISETVRNEQFF. CDR3 in DNA: TGTGCCATCAGTGAGACAGTCCGCAATGAGCAGTTCTTC.

V usage is TRBV28 and J usage is TRBJ2-7; weak D call: TRBD1 (6 bases). Trimming left V 6 bases short and J 0 bases short, with 15 bases between. Germline values: CDR1 MDHEN, CDR2 SYDVKM. There are 15 residues in the CDR3. DNA of the CDR3: TGTGCCAGCAGCCAGTCAGGGGCGGGCTCCTACGAGCAGTACTTC. Its translation is CASSQSGAGSYEQYF.